This T cell receptor (beta chain) was captured by sequencing in a study of T cell responses to AZD1222 COVID-19 vaccine. The study's findings and limits: Clonal diversity was possibly underestimated, and the donors were mostly white British, with more females. Close to half of spike-specific TCRs reportedly recognize unmutated variant regions.

With respect to this clone: The target antigen is unknown.

Second-dose timings of about 4 or about 12 weeks were pooled. Germline CDR1 and CDR2: SGHVS and FNYEAQ. This CDR3 has 18 residues. V was pared by 1 base and J by 0 bases, with 19 bases between. Clones were sequenced by immunoSEQ multiplex PCR, and TCRdb holds only the in-frame ones, with some missing. This sample yields 150,000 to 200,000 clones, of which roughly 89% are seen a single time; around 1% belongs to the top ten. The chain carries TRBV7-6 and TRBJ2-7, with TRBD2 as a possible D gene (6 bases). Source: peripheral blood, taken 28 days after the second AZD1222 dose. The sequence came from an adult who received the AZD1222 COVID-19 vaccine. CDR3 DNA sequence: TGTGCCAGCAGCTTAGAGTTAGGGTCGCGGGGAAGCTCCTACGAGCAGTACTTC. It codes for CASSLELGSRGSSYEQYF.